The source of this T cell receptor (beta chain) is a study of blood T cell repertoires in COVID-19. For the study at large: Acute and convalescent COVID-19 samples came from the United States, Italy and Spain. PBMCs, B-cell-depleted T cells, or T cells provided the cDNA or gDNA that made up the material.

Participant ages covered roughly 18 to 90 years across 20 to 30 US areas. Per the authors' pipeline: It was from reference gene primer amplification that nucleated cell counts were estimated. Produced via immunoSEQ multiplex PCR; TCRdb's table is partial and in-frame only. D and trimming come from the DNA, and the V and J calls and clone size come from that table. The table shows about 430,000 clones, with 85% to 90% occurring only once. The germline V gene encodes CDR1 MNHNS and CDR2 SASEGT. Trimming took 2 bases from V and 5 from J; bases not matched to a gene: 2. The CDR3 spans 14 residues. The clonotype was recovered from a woman in her twenties or thirties with acute COVID-19. V is TRBV6-1 and J is TRBJ1-2; 10 positions agree with TRBD1. Source material: PBMCs or T cells enriched from blood (not recorded which). The CDR3 protein is CASSELGQGYGYTF. The CDR3 coding sequence is TGTGCCAGCAGTGAACTGGGACAGGGGTATGGCTACACCTTC.